The present entry profiles one TCR beta chain with its context. Its target is unknown. The record originates from a study of T cell responses to AZD1222 COVID-19 vaccine. There are 16 residues in the CDR3. Per germline, CDR1 KGHSH and CDR2 LQKENI. V lost 3 bases, J lost 3 bases, and 8 bases stayed unmatched. Measured with immunoSEQ multiplex PCR; TCRdb has only the in-frame clones, and not every one. The table has approximately 79,000 clones, around 85% seen once. Notes on the study in general: When two AZD1222 doses had been given, Spike-specific TCR breadth and depth rose. Regions 160-218 and 743-854 held dominance among vaccine-associated CD4 TCRs, which spanned spike. Targeting of unmutated variant regions was reportedly seen in nearly half of spike-specific TCRs. Only a handful of AZD1222 recipients tested seropositive at baseline.

Sequencing used peripheral blood, obtained on day 0 of AZD1222 vaccination. V gene TRBV18 combines with J gene TRBJ1-5, with TRBD1 matching over 7 bases. This sequence originates from an adult in good health. CDR3 nucleotides: TGTGCCAGCTCACCGGGACAGCGGATCCCCAATCAGCCCCAGCATTTT. Translation: CASSPGQRIPNQPQHF.